This TCR beta chain came from a study of T cells in Graves' hyperthyroidism and ophthalmopathy. Study-wide findings and caveats: Ophthalmopathy onset followed model prediction by a median around six months. A model built on 13 V-J features separated ophthalmopathy from stable hyperthyroidism. Appearing also in blood were most of the thyroid clonotypes expanded above 0.001.

Diagnoses used clinical symptoms, serum thyroxine and TRAb, thyroid ultrasound and orbital computed tomography. Concerning this clonotype: What it recognizes is unknown.

The TCR beta CDR3 regions underwent amplification using RNA transcripts as the source. With the HTBI primer set, the TCR CDR3 went through a first round of RT-PCR. In TCRdb, the multiplex PCR reads were re-called with MiXCR into one record per CDR3 protein. The data contain around 300,000 distinct CDR3 sequences, about 14% of them singletons. V was clipped by 3 bases and J by 3 bases, with 12 bases between them. CDR1 is MGHRA, CDR2 YSYEKL, per germline. This CDR3 comprises 14 residues. The sample taken for sequencing was blood. This sequence originates from a woman between 25 and 40 years old with Graves' hyperthyroidism that later progressed to Graves' ophthalmopathy. The chain recombines TRBV4-1 with TRBJ2-7; D remains ambiguous. The CDR3 sequence: CASSHGSQYYEQYF. The CDR3, as DNA: TGCGCCAGCAGCCATGGGTCCCAGTACTACGAGCAGTACTTC.